This T cell receptor beta chain originates from a study of graft-versus-host responses after intestinal transplantation. Study background: As for transplant type, recipients had multivisceral, liver-intestinal, or isolated intestinal grafts.

There are 13 residues in the CDR3. The ends were cut back, 5 bases at V and 3 bases at J, with 13 bases in the middle. Germline-derived CDR1 and CDR2 are SQVTM and ANQGSEA. The table came from immunoSEQ multiplex PCR; TCRdb's copy has only in-frame clones and leaves some out. The sample records some 24,000 clones, approximately 85% being singletons. The sample was PBMCs, taken more than 450 days after intestinal transplant. This receptor was obtained from a human patient who received an intestinal transplant, so some T cells may come from the graft donor. The chain recombines TRBV29-1 with TRBJ2-5; no definite D call. The CDR3 spells CSVQLTSKETQYF. Here the CDR3 DNA reads TGCAGCGTTCAACTGACAAGCAAAGAGACCCAGTACTTC.